The next 24 T cell receptor beta chains were all read from a single sample in a study of graft-versus-host responses after intestinal transplantation. For these TCRs, the target antigens are not known. Some clones are missing from TCRdb's copy, which holds only in-frame ones; the method was immunoSEQ multiplex PCR. The sample holds about 88,000 clones, under 95% seen once. The specimen comprised unstimulated CD4+ T cells sorted from spleen or lymph node cells, sampled before transplant. These receptors all stem from a human donor who was the organ donor for an intestinal transplant.

V is TRBV5-1 and J is TRBJ2-1, with 10 bases lining up with TRBD1. The CDR3 covers 19 residues. Germline V gene data show CDR1 as SGHRS and CDR2 as YFSETQ. The V gene end was trimmed by 4 bases and the J gene end by 0 bases; junction bases not matched to a gene: 13. This CDR3 reads CASSGRQGARTSSYNEQFF. CDR3 in DNA: TGCGCCAGCAGCGGGAGACAGGGGGCCAGGACCAGCTCCTACAATGAGCAGTTCTTC. The full variable domain, with the rest looked up from reference TRBV5-1 and TRBJ2-1, is KAGVTQTPRYLIKTRGQQVTLSCSPISGHRSVSWYQQTPGQGLQFLFEYFSETQRNKGNFPGRFSGRQFSNSRSEMNVSTLELGDSALYLCASSGRQGARTSSYNEQFFGPGTRLTVL.

The V call is TRBV6-1, the J call TRBJ1-3, with TRBD1 matching 7 bases. The CDR3 runs to 17 residues. The V gene end was trimmed by 4 bases and the J gene end by 0 bases; junction bases not matched to a gene: 9. CDR1 and CDR2 from the germline V gene are MNHNS and SASEGT. The CDR3 DNA follows: TGTGCCAGCAGTGCCACCCCTCGGGACAGCTCTGGAAACACCATATATTTT. As protein: CASSATPRDSSGNTIYF.

The chain couples TRBV7-2 to TRBJ1-2; maybe TRBD1 (6 bases). CDR1 is SGHTA, CDR2 FQGNSA, per germline. V was cut by 3 bases and J by 4 bases, with 12 bases left in between. The CDR3 runs 14 residues. In DNA form, the CDR3 reads TGTGCCAGCAGCTTTAACAGGGCGGGCTATGGCTACACCTTC. Translated, it gives CASSFNRAGYGYTF.

V is TRBV4-1 and J is TRBJ2-1; D is uncertain. V lost 1 base, J lost 3 bases, and 16 bases lay in between. The CDR3 contains 17 residues. The germline V gene encodes CDR1 MGHRA and CDR2 YSYEKL. CDR3 coding DNA: TGCGCCAGCAGCCAAGCCAGATTACGAGGAGACTACAATGAGCAGTTCTTC. It yields the protein CASSQARLRGDYNEQFF.

V gene TRBV19 combines with J gene TRBJ2-1, with 7 nucleotides matching TRBD1. The germline gives CDR1 LNHDA, CDR2 SQIVND (reference sequence). The trim removed 3 bases at V and 0 bases at J, leaving 2 bases unmatched. The CDR3 has 15 residues. CDR3 amino acids: CASSIGDSSYNEQFF. DNA of the CDR3: TGTGCCAGTAGTATTGGGGACAGCTCCTACAATGAGCAGTTCTTC.

The J gene is TRBJ1-1, the V gene TRBV4-2; D uncertain. The CDR3 is 16 amino acids. Trimming took 0 bases from V and 5 from J, leaving 16 bases between them. CDR1 and CDR2 (germline): LGHNA, YNFKEQ. The CDR3 loop is CASSQDGRVVGTEAFF. CDR3 DNA: TGTGCCAGCAGCCAAGATGGCCGGGTCGTCGGGACTGAAGCTTTCTTT.

The chain couples TRBV28 to TRBJ2-2; D gene ambiguous. Trimming stripped 6 bases from V and 1 base from J, with 3 bases between. The CDR3 runs to 12 residues. The germline CDR1 and CDR2 sequences are MDHEN and SYDVKM. CDR3 in amino acids: CASSLNTGELFF. Here the CDR3 DNA reads TGTGCCAGCAGCCTGAACACCGGGGAGCTGTTTTTT.

V is TRBV4-1 and J is TRBJ2-5, with 7 bases identical to TRBD2. The germline CDR1 and CDR2 sequences are MGHRA and YSYEKL. The ends lost 0 bases at V and 12 bases at J; junction bases unmatched: 16. This CDR3 is 16 amino acids long. The chain's CDR3 is CASSQERAGPLYPEYF. In DNA, the CDR3 is TGCGCCAGCAGCCAAGAGCGAGCGGGGCCCCTCTACCCCGAGTACTTC.

Regarding this clone: Its ends do not fully match the called genes, so a read error is possible. This chain links TRBV7-7 with TRBJ2-1, with 11 bases fitting TRBD2. The CDR3 runs to 15 residues. Germline assignment: CDR1 SSHAT and CDR2 FNYEAQ (reference sequence). CDR3 residues: CASSATSGSHNEQFF. The CDR3 DNA reads TGTGCTAGCAGCGCTACTAGCGGGAGCCACAATGAGCAGTTCTTC.

This clone was seen just once. J is TRBJ2-5 and V is TRBV5-1; 12 bases align to TRBD2. CDR1 and CDR2 (germline): SGHRS, YFSETQ. The CDR3 is made up of 15 amino acids. V shed 3 bases, J shed 4 bases, and the junction held 4 bases outside the gene matches. CDR3: CASSSTGLAGETQYF. The CDR3, as DNA: TGCGCCAGCAGCTCGACGGGACTAGCGGGAGAGACCCAGTACTTC.

V usage is TRBV28 and J usage is TRBJ2-1, with 12 positions matching TRBD2. Germline V CDR1 and CDR2: MDHEN, SYDVKM. This CDR3 has 15 residues. Losses at the gene ends were 0 bases for V and 6 bases for J; bases not matched to a gene: 0. In nucleotides, the CDR3 is TGTGCCAGCAGTTTATGGACTAGCGGGAGCAATGAGCAGTTCTTC. Its translation is CASSLWTSGSNEQFF.

The chain uses TRBV21-1 and TRBJ1-2. TRBV21-1 is reported as a pseudogene. This CDR3 is 17 amino acids long. CDR3 in amino acids: CASSPIRGEFGVYGYTF. In DNA, the CDR3 is TGTGCCAGCAGTCCCATCCGGGGGGAATTCGGGGTCTATGGCTACACCTTC.

The chain combines TRBV7-2 with TRBJ1-6, with TRBD1 matching 8 bases. The CDR3 is 16 amino acids. CDR1 is SGHTA, CDR2 FQGNSA, per germline. The V and J ends lost 0 bases and 6 bases, in that order; junction bases with no gene match: 4. The CDR3 DNA sequence: TGTGCCAGCAGCTTAGCGACAGGGGTCATTAATTCACCCCTCCACTTT. It translates to CASSLATGVINSPLHF.

The chain combines TRBV9 with TRBJ2-1, with 15 bases aligning to TRBD2. The CDR3 runs to 19 residues. The V gene's germline CDR1 is SGDLS and CDR2 YYNGEE. The V and J ends lost 0 bases and 2 bases, in that order; junction bases with no gene match: 6. The CDR3 nucleotides read TGTGCCAGCAGCGTAGGTTGGACTAGCGGGGGGGCCGCCTACAATGAGCAGTTCTTC. It codes for CASSVGWTSGGAAYNEQFF.

CDR3 residues: CASSWGQGTDTQYF. The CDR3 coding sequence is TGCGCCAGCAGCTGGGGACAGGGCACAGATACGCAGTATTTT. This rearrangement joins TRBV5-1 to TRBJ2-3; 8 nucleotides line up with TRBD1. This CDR3 region has 14 residues. V lost 3 bases, J lost 1 base, and 1 base stayed unmatched. Germline V gene data show CDR1 as SGHRS and CDR2 as YFSETQ.

This clone was recorded only once. This chain uses TRBV2 with TRBJ1-2; 11 positions agree with TRBD1. Unmatched junction bases numbered 9, after V lost 6 bases and J lost 0 bases. Germline V gene data show CDR1 as SNHLY and CDR2 as FYNNEI. The length of the CDR3 is 17 residues. CDR3 loop: CASRQDRGRRSNYGYTF. As DNA, the CDR3 is TGTGCCAGCAGACAGGACAGGGGGCGAAGGTCTAACTATGGCTACACCTTC.

Written as DNA, the CDR3 is TGTGCCTGGAGAACCGGACAGGGCCAGAACATGAACACTGAAGCTTTCTTT. Its protein product is CAWRTGQGQNMNTEAFF. The chain recombines TRBV30 with TRBJ1-1; TRBD1 matches 8 bases. This CDR3 region has 17 residues. Germline CDR1 is GTSNPN and CDR2 is SVGIG (reference sequence). Trimming cost V 3 bases and J 0 bases; bases outside gene matches: 12.

The V gene is TRBV11-3, the J gene TRBJ1-3; D uncertain. Per the germline V gene, CDR1 is SGHNT and CDR2 is YENEEA. This CDR3 is built from 14 residues. Trimming removed 6 bases at V and 4 bases at J, with 13 bases between. The CDR3 region has the DNA TGTGCCAGCAGGGAGAGGACTGCCGGAAACACCATATATTTT. This translates into CASRERTAGNTIYF.

This sequence joins TRBV30 and TRBJ2-5; no clear D gene. Trimming removed 2 bases at V and 4 bases at J, with 11 bases between. CDR3 length equals 13 residues. In germline, CDR1 is GTSNPN, CDR2 SVGIG (reference sequence). This CDR3 reads CAWSPYPPETQYF. DNA of the CDR3: TGTGCCTGGAGTCCCTATCCCCCAGAGACCCAGTACTTC.

Remarks on this clone: Other DNA sequences of this sample code for an identical CDR3. The V and J genes are TRBV18 and TRBJ2-1; TRBD1 matches 7 bases. The trim removed 6 bases at V and 5 bases at J, leaving 7 bases unmatched. This CDR3 is 14 amino acids long. CDR1 is KGHSH and CDR2 is LQKENI in the germline V gene. In DNA, the CDR3 is TGTGCCAGCTCCGCGACAGGGTTCAACAATGAGCAGTTCTTC. It specifies CASSATGFNNEQFF.

The gene calls are TRBV6-1 and TRBJ2-7, with 7 bases identical to TRBD2. Per germline, CDR1 MNHNS and CDR2 SASEGT. There are 14 residues in the CDR3. V dropped 4 bases and J dropped 3; count of bases not matched to a gene: 6. CDR3 DNA: TGTGCCAGCAGTGGGAGCGGGGCTAACTACGAGCAGTACTTC. Translation gives CASSGSGANYEQYF.

The V call is TRBV9, the J call TRBJ1-1; D possibly corresponds to TRBD1 (6 bases). CDR3 length: 15 amino acids. The germline V gene encodes CDR1 SGDLS and CDR2 YYNGEE. Trimming shortened V by 0 bases and J by 2 bases, and 11 bases separated the two germline ends. CDR3 sequence reads: CASSVEGEINTEAFF. In DNA, the CDR3 is TGTGCCAGCAGCGTAGAGGGGGAAATCAACACTGAAGCTTTCTTT.

This clone was recorded once. The J gene is TRBJ2-1, the V gene TRBV21-1; TRBD2 is the table's D call and was not checked against the DNA. TRBV21-1 counts as a pseudogene. The CDR3 is made up of 16 amino acids. This chain's CDR3 is CASSKATSGRGSEQFF. The CDR3 nucleotides read TGTGCCAGCAGCAAAGCGACTAGCGGGAGGGGGAGTGAGCAGTTCTTC.

The J gene is TRBJ2-7, the V gene TRBV2; 10 nucleotides match TRBD2. Germline loops: CDR1 SNHLY, CDR2 FYNNEI. The V segment lost 2 bases and the J segment 3 bases; nucleotides outside the gene matches: 7. The CDR3 covers 16 residues. CDR3 DNA: TGTGCCAGCAGTGAATGGAGAGCTAGCGGGGGCTACGAGCAGTACTTC. It specifies CASSEWRASGGYEQYF.